This T cell receptor beta chain stems from a study of control samples from healthy donors and cancer patients (dated by TCRdb to 2020 to 2022). The germline V gene encodes CDR1 SGHNT and CDR2 YYREEE (reference sequence). From the cysteine up to the phenylalanine, the CDR3 has a length of 15 residues. This entry keeps only the CDR3 DNA: 45 bases, framed from base 1. After removal of 4 bases from V and 2 bases from J, the junction retains 7 bases not matched to a gene. Library preparation used the immunoSEQ multiplex PCR assay. Held by TCRdb, this immuneACCESS table contains in-frame sequences only and omits some clones. Under half of the omission traces to an unresolved V gene where checked; the cause of the rest is unknown. Here the sample has around 100,000 clones; about 90% occur a single time. 2.5% of the sample lies in the top ten. In regard to this clone: It lacks a known antigen. Base qualities are not at hand, and no much larger clone is one base apart.

This receptor was identified in a woman in her late teens or twenties in good health. Sequenced material: blood. This chain is built from TRBV5-4 and TRBJ2-3; 7 central nucleotides agree with TRBD2. In nucleotide form, the sequence is TGTGCCAGCAGCCCCTTCGGGGGGACCACAGATACGCAGTATTTT. The resulting protein is CASSPFGGTTDTQYF.